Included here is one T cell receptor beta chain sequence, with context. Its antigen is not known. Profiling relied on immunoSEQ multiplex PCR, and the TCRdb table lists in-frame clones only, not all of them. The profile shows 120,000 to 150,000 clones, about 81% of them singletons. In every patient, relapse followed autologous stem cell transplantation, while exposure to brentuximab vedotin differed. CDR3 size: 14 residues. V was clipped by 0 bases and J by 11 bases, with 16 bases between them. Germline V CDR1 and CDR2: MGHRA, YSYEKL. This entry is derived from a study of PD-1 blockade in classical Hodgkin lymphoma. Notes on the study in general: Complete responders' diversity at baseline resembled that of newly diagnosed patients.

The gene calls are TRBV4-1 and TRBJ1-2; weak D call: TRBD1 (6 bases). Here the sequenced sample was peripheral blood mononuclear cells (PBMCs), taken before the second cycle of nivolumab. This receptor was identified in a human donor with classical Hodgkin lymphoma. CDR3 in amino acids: CASSQDQGRLWYTF. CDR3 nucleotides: TGCGCCAGCAGCCAAGATCAGGGGCGCTTATGGTACACCTTC.